Each of the 26 T cell receptor beta chains below was sequenced from the same sample in a study of blood T cell repertoires in COVID-19. Sequencing was performed with immunoSEQ multiplex PCR; in TCRdb, only in-frame clones are kept and a portion is missing. The sample holds 150,000 to 200,000 clones, 80% to 90% seen once. The sample taken for sequencing was peripheral blood. The receptors were gathered from a man aged 60-69 years with acute or convalescent COVID-19.

This clone appeared a single time. This chain links TRBV18 with TRBJ1-5; D is perhaps TRBD1 (6 bases). The CDR3 loop spans 15 amino acids. Trimming cost V 3 bases and J 1 base, with 10 bases left between them. From germline, CDR1 is KGHSH and CDR2 LQKENI. DNA for the CDR3: TGTGCCAGCTCACCGTCACAGGGAAGCAATCAGCCCCAGCATTTT. Translating it yields CASSPSQGSNQPQHF.

The chain combines TRBV28 with TRBJ1-5, with 11 positions matching TRBD1. The CDR3 spans 16 residues. Germline assignment: CDR1 MDHEN and CDR2 SYDVKM. Trimming at V came to 6 bases and at J to 6 bases, leaving 10 bases not matched to a gene. The CDR3 protein is CASRPGTGGGGQPQHF. In DNA form, the CDR3 reads TGTGCCAGCAGGCCCGGGACAGGGGGTGGAGGTCAGCCCCAGCATTTT.

The genes are TRBV5-1 and TRBJ2-2, with D hard to call. The V and J ends lost 5 bases and 1 base respectively, with 12 bases between them. In germline, CDR1 is SGHRS, CDR2 YFSETQ. There are 15 residues in the CDR3. This CDR3 is CASRENSQNTGELFF. CDR3 DNA sequence: TGCGCCAGCAGAGAGAACAGTCAGAACACCGGGGAGCTGTTTTTT.

V and J are TRBV28 and TRBJ1-1; a weak D match, TRBD1 (5 bases). Germline V lookup: CDR1 MDHEN, CDR2 SYDVKM. Trimming left V 3 bases short and J 0 bases short, with 14 bases between. This CDR3 has 16 amino acids. CDR3 DNA: TGTGCCAGCAGTTTGAACAGGAGATCGATGAACACTGAAGCTTTCTTT. Residues: CASSLNRRSMNTEAFF.

The rearrangement links TRBV30 to TRBJ1-3; the match to TRBD1 covers 9 bases. Germline V gene lookup returns CDR1 GTSNPN and CDR2 SVGIG (reference sequence). The CDR3 is made up of 14 amino acids. Trimming removed 5 bases from V and 0 bases from J; junction bases left unmatched: 2. CDR3 bases: TGTGCCTGGGACAGGGGGGGCTCTGGAAACACCATATATTTT. This gives the protein CAWDRGGSGNTIYF.

The count of this clone is one. The CDR3 nucleotides are TGTGCCAGCACCAAACCCGGGGGGGTGAACACTGAAGCTTTCTTT. Amino acids: CASTKPGGVNTEAFF. The chain recombines TRBV6-5 with TRBJ1-1, with D possibly TRBD1 on 5 matching bases. Germline V gene sequence: CDR1 MNHEY, CDR2 SVGAGI. This CDR3 is built from 15 residues. V shed 7 bases and J shed 0 bases, with 15 bases lying between them.

The genes are TRBV19 and TRBJ1-2; D is perhaps TRBD1 (5 bases). Germline CDR1 reads LNHDA; CDR2 reads SQIVND (reference sequence). Between the trimmed V and J ends, which lost 2 bases and 1 base, there was a span of 17 bases. The CDR3 extends over 17 amino acids. The CDR3 DNA follows: TGTGCCAGTAGTATATTATTAAAGGGGAAGAGTAACTATGGCTACACCTTC. Its protein product is CASSILLKGKSNYGYTF. The full variable domain, its missing parts supplied by reference TRBV19 and TRBJ1-2, is DGGITQSPKYLFRKEGQNVTLSCEQNLNHDAMYWYRQDPGQGLRLIYYSQIVNDFQKGDIAEGYSVSREKKESFPLTVTSAQKNPTAFYLCASSILLKGKSNYGYTFGSGTRLTVV.

The V call is TRBV15, the J call TRBJ2-1; D is possibly TRBD1 (6 bases). The V end was cut by 5 bases, the J end by 0 bases, with 11 bases between. This CDR3 is 15 amino acids long. Germline assignment: CDR1 LNHNV and CDR2 YYDKDF (reference sequence). CDR3 bases: TGTGCCACCAGCGGGACACCAAGCTCCTACAATGAGCAGTTCTTC. This translates into CATSGTPSSYNEQFF.

The rearrangement uses TRBV15 and TRBJ1-6, with 7 positions matching TRBD1. Germline V CDR1 and CDR2: LNHNV, YYDKDF (reference sequence). Germline trimming cut 0 bases from V and 8 bases from J; bases unmatched to any gene: 7. This CDR3 is 16 amino acids long. CDR3 residues: CATSRDLRDRDSPLHF. CDR3 DNA sequence: TGTGCCACCAGCAGAGATTTACGGGACAGAGATTCACCCCTCCACTTT. Full variable domain (missing parts from reference TRBV15 and TRBJ1-6): DAMVIQNPRYQVTQFGKPVTLSCSQTLNHNVMYWYQQKSSQAPKLLFHYYDKDFNNEADTPDNFQSRRPNTSFCFLDIRSPGLGDTAMYLCATSRDLRDRDSPLHFGNGTRLTVT.

V gene TRBV2 combines with J gene TRBJ2-5; tentatively, D is TRBD1 (5 bases). V was shortened by 1 base and J by 4 bases, with 7 bases between the two germline ends. CDR1 and CDR2 from the germline V gene are SNHLY and FYNNEI. This CDR3 has 13 residues. CDR3 in amino acids: CASSEDRPETQYF. The CDR3 DNA follows: TGTGCCAGCAGTGAAGACAGGCCAGAGACCCAGTACTTC.

The gene calls are TRBV9 and TRBJ1-2; 8 nucleotides line up with TRBD1. From germline, CDR1 is SGDLS and CDR2 YYNGEE. Losses at the gene ends were 4 bases for V and 4 bases for J; bases not matched to a gene: 15. This CDR3 region has 17 residues. The CDR3 spells CASSPLSVTGGIYGYTF. The DNA of the CDR3 is TGTGCCAGCAGCCCTCTTAGCGTAACAGGGGGGATCTATGGCTACACCTTC.

The gene calls are TRBV6-1 and TRBJ1-1, with TRBD1 matching over 9 bases. The CDR3 has 15 residues. Germline trimming cut 1 base from V and 11 bases from J; bases unmatched to any gene: 11. The V gene's germline CDR1 is MNHNS and CDR2 SASEGT. CDR3 region: CASSEGRDRVTGAFF. In DNA, the CDR3 is TGTGCCAGCAGTGAAGGAAGGGACAGGGTTACTGGCGCTTTCTTT.

The chain employs TRBV6-5 and TRBJ2-7; D unresolved. Germline CDR1 and CDR2: MNHEY and SVGAGI. V was trimmed by 7 bases and J by 6 bases, leaving 22 bases between them. This CDR3 has 15 residues. The DNA for the CDR3 is TGTGCCAGCACCCCAGTTATAGGTGGAGCCTTCGAGCAGTACTTC. Amino acids: CASTPVIGGAFEQYF.

The chain uses TRBV5-1 and TRBJ1-4; no clear D gene. This CDR3 comprises 16 residues. Between the trimmed V and J ends, which lost 0 bases and 7 bases, there was a span of 16 bases. CDR1 and CDR2 (germline): SGHRS, YFSETQ. The CDR3: CASSLVAAVVGEKLFF. CDR3 nucleotide sequence: TGCGCCAGCAGCTTGGTAGCAGCTGTCGTAGGTGAAAAACTGTTTTTT.

The V and J genes are TRBV11-2 and TRBJ1-1; no firm D call. Trimming removed 5 bases from V and 1 base from J, with 11 bases in between. From germline, CDR1 is SGHAT and CDR2 FQNNGV. The CDR3 is made up of 14 amino acids. The CDR3 DNA reads TGTGCCAGCAGCCCTAAGACACCGAACACTGAAGCTTTCTTT. As protein: CASSPKTPNTEAFF.

The chain carries TRBV28 and TRBJ1-1, with 8 bases matching TRBD1. Per germline, CDR1 MDHEN and CDR2 SYDVKM. V lost 4 bases to trimming and J lost 10 bases; unmatched junction nucleotides: 8. This CDR3 has 13 residues. The CDR3 loop reads CASSSQFRGRAFF. The CDR3 nucleotides are TGTGCCAGCAGTTCTCAATTCAGGGGGCGAGCTTTCTTT.

The gene calls are TRBV12-3 or TRBV12-4 and TRBJ1-2, with 10 bases that match TRBD1. The CDR3 sequence is 13 residues long. Trimming cost V 3 bases and J 10 bases; bases outside gene matches: 5. Written as DNA, the CDR3 is TGTGCCAGCAGTTTGGGGGACAGGGGTTACTACACCTTC. Encoded protein: CASSLGDRGYYTF.

The chain joins TRBV29-1 to TRBJ1-2; TRBD1 might be the D (5 bases). The CDR3 spans 14 residues. V lost 4 bases to trimming and J lost 0 bases, with 12 bases between them. Per germline, CDR1 SQVTM and CDR2 ANQGSEA. The CDR3 sequence: CSVVGALTNYGYTF. CDR3 sequence (DNA): TGCAGCGTTGTAGGGGCTCTAACTAACTATGGCTACACCTTC.

J is TRBJ2-3 and V is TRBV2, with 8 bases matching TRBD2. Trimming took 7 bases from V and 1 from J; bases not matched to a gene: 4. This CDR3 has 14 residues. CDR1 and CDR2 from the germline V gene are SNHLY and FYNNEI. The CDR3 spells CASTGLARTDTQYF. The DNA for the CDR3 is TGTGCCAGCACCGGACTAGCCCGCACAGATACGCAGTATTTT.

The V and J genes are TRBV6-5 and TRBJ2-3, with D perhaps matching TRBD2 (6 bases). With 8 bases removed from V and 5 bases from J, the gap between germline ends came to 14 bases. Germline V lookup: CDR1 MNHEY, CDR2 SVGAGI. CDR3 length: 13 amino acids. The CDR3 nucleotides read TGTGCCAGCGGAAGGGAGGTGGAAGATACGCAGTATTTT. Translation gives CASGREVEDTQYF.

The rearrangement links TRBV4-2 to TRBJ2-5; TRBD1 matches at 9 bases. With V trimmed by 4 bases and J by 0 bases, 3 bases remained unmatched. CDR3 length equals 15 residues. Germline V gene sequence: CDR1 LGHNA, CDR2 YNFKEQ. The DNA of the CDR3 is TGTGCCAGCAGCCCAGGGGACAGGGACCAAGAGACCCAGTACTTC. Translating it yields CASSPGDRDQETQYF.

V gene TRBV28 combines with J gene TRBJ2-2; a weak D match, TRBD2 (6 bases). Germline CDR1 reads MDHEN; CDR2 reads SYDVKM. V was cut by 3 bases and J by 3 bases, with 14 bases left in between. This CDR3 spans 16 amino acids. The CDR3 DNA reads TGTGCCAGCAGTTTGGGGGGTATGTCGGACACCGGGGAGCTGTTTTTT. This encodes CASSLGGMSDTGELFF.

The CDR3 DNA sequence: TGCGCCAGCAGTTCGGACATACTTCAGCCCCAGCATTTT. It encodes CASSSDILQPQHF. This chain uses TRBV10-1 with TRBJ1-5; the D gene is possibly TRBD1 (5 bases). In germline, CDR1 is WNHNN, CDR2 SYGVQD (reference sequence). The CDR3 runs 13 residues. V shed 5 bases and J shed 6 bases, with 11 bases lying between them.

This clone was counted a single time. J is TRBJ2-7 and V is TRBV7-8, with TRBD2 as a possible D gene (5 bases). V was cut by 3 bases and J by 7 bases, with 22 bases left in between. CDR1 is SGHVS, CDR2 FQNEAQ, per germline. This CDR3 region has 16 residues. The CDR3 protein is CASSLLYGLSAGEQYF. The DNA for the CDR3 is TGTGCCAGCAGCTTGTTGTACGGACTGTCCGCCGGGGAGCAGTACTTC.

This chain connects TRBV30 to TRBJ2-7; D may be TRBD2 (6 bases). Germline V lookup: CDR1 GTSNPN, CDR2 SVGIG (reference sequence). The CDR3 totals 14 residues. V lost 6 bases and J lost 2, with 17 bases in between. The CDR3 is CACRRFGGTYEQYF. CDR3 bases: TGTGCCTGCCGCCGATTCGGGGGTACCTACGAGCAGTACTTC.

The chain couples TRBV18 to TRBJ1-4; a possible D gene is TRBD1 (6 bases). V was shortened by 3 bases and J by 3 bases, with 14 bases between the two germline ends. The CDR3 loop spans 16 amino acids. CDR1 and CDR2 (germline): KGHSH, LQKENI. In DNA form, the CDR3 reads TGTGCCAGCTCACCCATCGCCGGGACACCTAATGAAAAACTGTTTTTT. This gives the protein CASSPIAGTPNEKLFF.